Listed here are 27 T cell receptor beta chains from one sample, sequenced in a study of blood T cell repertoires in COVID-19. Sequencing was performed with immunoSEQ multiplex PCR; in TCRdb, only in-frame clones are kept and a portion is missing. In the table there are about 200,000 clones, almost 85% of which are singletons. The sample was peripheral blood. All receptors derive from a woman in her seventies with active or convalescent COVID-19.

The chain's CDR3 is CASSHLQSSGNTIYF. The CDR3 coding sequence is TGTGCCAGCAGCCACTTACAGAGCTCTGGAAACACCATATATTTT. The genes are TRBV3-1 (or the pseudogene TRBV3-2) and TRBJ1-3; D not resolved. CDR1 and CDR2 from the germline V gene are LGHDT and YNNKEL (reference sequence). V gave up 3 bases and J gave up 0 bases, with 9 bases separating them. This CDR3 has 15 residues.

The chain couples TRBV19 to TRBJ2-3, with TRBD1 matching 10 bases. Germline V gene lookup returns CDR1 LNHDA and CDR2 SQIVND (reference sequence). Trimming took 7 bases from V and 4 from J; bases not matched to a gene: 11. The CDR3 loop spans 16 amino acids. This CDR3 reads CASTPGFGTGADTQYF. Written as DNA, the CDR3 is TGTGCCAGTACCCCCGGCTTCGGGACAGGGGCAGATACGCAGTATTTT.

The chain joins TRBV29-1 to TRBJ2-5; 8 positions match TRBD1. The germline V gene has CDR1 SQVTM and CDR2 ANQGSEA. The CDR3 totals 13 residues. After removal of 7 bases from V and 5 bases from J, the junction contained 9 bases not matched to a gene. The CDR3 sequence is CSAGTGSWETQYF. Here the CDR3 DNA reads TGCAGCGCCGGGACAGGCTCTTGGGAGACCCAGTACTTC.

The CDR3 reads CASSAGLAGNGETQYF. The CDR3, as DNA: TGTGCCAGCAGTGCTGGGCTAGCGGGAAACGGAGAGACCCAGTACTTC. The chain joins TRBV2 to TRBJ2-5; 9 bases are shared with TRBD2. CDR1 and CDR2 from the germline V gene are SNHLY and FYNNEI. The CDR3 sequence is 16 residues long. V was pared by 4 bases and J by 4 bases, with 10 bases of the junction left unmatched.

The chain employs TRBV9 and TRBJ2-3; possibly TRBD2 for D (5 bases). The ends were cut back, 1 base at V and 2 bases at J, with 17 bases in the middle. The CDR3 runs 17 residues. Germline assignment: CDR1 SGDLS and CDR2 YYNGEE. CDR3 nucleotide sequence: TGTGCCAGCAGCGTACAACCGGGATTTCGAACCACAGATACGCAGTATTTT. Translated, it gives CASSVQPGFRTTDTQYF.

J is TRBJ1-4 and V is TRBV20-1, with TRBD1 as a possible D gene (6 bases). The germline gives CDR1 DFQATT, CDR2 SNEGSKA (reference sequence). Between the trimmed V and J ends, which lost 3 bases and 3 bases, there was a span of 11 bases. This CDR3 region has 14 residues. CDR3 DNA: TGCAGTGCTAGTTCAGGACAGCCTAATGAAAAACTGTTTTTT. Its protein product is CSASSGQPNEKLFF.

The rearrangement joins TRBV5-1 to TRBJ2-3; TRBD2 matches 8 bases. Trimming took 0 bases from V and 2 from J; bases not matched to a gene: 2. The germline V gene encodes CDR1 SGHRS and CDR2 YFSETQ. CDR3 size: 15 residues. CDR3 protein: CASSLGAGATDTQYF. The CDR3, as DNA: TGCGCCAGCAGCTTGGGAGCGGGAGCCACAGATACGCAGTATTTT.

The count of this clone is one. This rearrangement joins TRBV9 to TRBJ2-1; TRBD2 aligns across 13 bases. J gave up 1 base and V 3 bases, and 7 bases lay outside the gene matches. CDR3 size: 18 residues. Looked up from germline, CDR1 is SGDLS and CDR2 is YYNGEE. This CDR3 is CASSAFSGLAGSYNEQFF. Here the CDR3 DNA reads TGTGCCAGCAGCGCCTTTTCGGGACTAGCGGGATCCTACAATGAGCAGTTCTTC.

The V call is TRBV2, the J call TRBJ1-5; perhaps TRBD1 as D (6 bases). In germline, CDR1 is SNHLY, CDR2 FYNNEI. V gave up 6 bases and J gave up 9 bases, with 18 bases separating them. The CDR3 sequence is 14 residues long. CDR3 DNA sequence: TGTGCCAGCAGACCGGACAGAGGGTATGGGCCCCAGCATTTT. Its protein is CASRPDRGYGPQHF.

The V and J genes are TRBV4-1 and TRBJ1-2; the D gene is possibly TRBD1 (6 bases). Deletions cut 0 bases from V and 4 bases from J, with 15 bases between. The CDR3 covers 16 residues. Germline V gene data show CDR1 as MGHRA and CDR2 as YSYEKL. The CDR3 coding sequence is TGCGCCAGCAGCCAAGATCTTACAGGGCGGGTCTATGGCTACACCTTC. Translation gives CASSQDLTGRVYGYTF.

J is TRBJ2-5 and V is TRBV6-5, with a weak D call TRBD2 (5 bases). The CDR3 covers 14 residues. Germline V lookup: CDR1 MNHEY, CDR2 SVGAGI. V gave up 6 bases and J gave up 4 bases, with 15 bases separating them. This chain's CDR3 is CASRPNWAGETQYF. CDR3 nucleotides: TGTGCCAGCAGACCCAACTGGGCGGGAGAGACCCAGTACTTC.

This rearrangement joins TRBV3-1 (or the pseudogene TRBV3-2) to TRBJ2-7, with D tentatively TRBD1 (6 bases). Germline V gene lookup returns CDR1 LGHDT and CDR2 YNNKEL (reference sequence). Trimming pared 2 bases from V and 3 bases from J, leaving 11 bases between. The length of the CDR3 is 14 residues. The CDR3 here is CASSQRGSLYEQYF. The CDR3 bases are TGTGCCAGCAGCCAAAGGGGGTCCCTCTACGAGCAGTACTTC.

The chain employs TRBV30 and TRBJ1-4; tentative D call: TRBD1 (5 bases). Between the trimmed V and J ends, which lost 2 bases and 4 bases, there was a span of 8 bases. Germline CDR1 GTSNPN, CDR2 SVGIG (reference sequence). The CDR3 loop spans 13 amino acids. The CDR3 spells CAWSRQFNEKLFF. CDR3 nucleotides: TGTGCCTGGAGTAGACAGTTTAATGAAAAACTGTTTTTT.

The CDR3 DNA reads as TGTGCCAGCAGCCAAGAGAGGGGACTAACCACAGATACGCAGTATTTT. Its protein is CASSQERGLTTDTQYF. V is TRBV3-1 (or the pseudogene TRBV3-2) and J is TRBJ2-3, with 7 positions matching TRBD2. After removal of 0 bases from V and 2 bases from J, the junction contained 5 bases not matched to a gene. The CDR3 is 16 residues long. Germline V lookup: CDR1 LGHDT, CDR2 YNNKEL (reference sequence).

The chain couples TRBV27 to TRBJ1-2; tentative D call: TRBD1 (5 bases). Germline CDR1 MNHEY, CDR2 SMNVEV (reference sequence). CDR3 length equals 12 residues. The V end lost 7 bases, the J end lost 0 bases, and 6 bases lay between the germline ends. The CDR3 DNA reads TGTGCCAGCATGACAGCTAACTATGGCTACACCTTC. Protein product: CASMTANYGYTF.

This rearrangement joins TRBV7-6 to TRBJ1-1, with a tentative D call TRBD1 (5 bases). The ends were cut back, 3 bases at V and 5 bases at J, with 10 bases in the middle. Germline V CDR1 and CDR2: SGHVS, FNYEAQ. The CDR3 sequence is 13 residues long. The CDR3 loop reads CASSLGGGTEAFF. CDR3 DNA: TGTGCCAGCAGCTTGGGGGGGGGAACTGAAGCTTTCTTT.

This clone was seen just once. This chain connects TRBV5-4 to TRBJ2-2; 7 bases align to TRBD1. Germline values: CDR1 SGHNT, CDR2 YYREEE (reference sequence). The V segment lost 4 bases and the J segment 1 base; nucleotides outside the gene matches: 4. The length of the CDR3 is 15 residues. CDR3 sequence: CASSLGQRNTGELFF. The CDR3 nucleotides read TGTGCCAGCAGCCTGGGACAGAGGAACACCGGGGAGCTGTTTTTT.

The V gene is TRBV19, the J gene TRBJ1-6; TRBD1 is a possible D gene (6 bases). Germline V gives CDR1 LNHDA, CDR2 SQIVND (reference sequence). V lost 4 bases and J 7 bases, leaving 14 bases between the germline ends. The CDR3 has 15 residues. This CDR3 reads CASSTISTGNSPLHF. The CDR3 coding sequence is TGTGCCAGTAGTACGATTTCGACAGGAAATTCACCCCTCCACTTT.

This chain uses TRBV20-1 with TRBJ2-1, with no clear D. V shed 1 base and J shed 4 bases, with 2 bases lying between them. This CDR3 contains 11 residues. The germline V gene has CDR1 DFQATT and CDR2 SNEGSKA (reference sequence). CDR3 DNA: TGCAGTGCTAGAGCTTACAATGAGCAGTTCTTC. As protein: CSARAYNEQFF.

V and J are TRBV19 and TRBJ2-1; weak D call: TRBD1 (5 bases). CDR3 length: 13 residues. Trimming left V 3 bases short and J 3 bases short, with 6 bases between. The germline CDR1 and CDR2 sequences are LNHDA and SQIVND (reference sequence). The CDR3 nucleotides read TGTGCCAGTAGTATCGGACACTACAATGAGCAGTTCTTC. The encoded protein is CASSIGHYNEQFF.

The J gene is TRBJ2-7, the V gene TRBV7-2; 9 positions match TRBD2. The CDR3 length is 19 residues. Losses at the gene ends were 6 bases for V and 0 bases for J; bases not matched to a gene: 18. Germline V gives CDR1 SGHTA, CDR2 FQGNSA. Written as DNA, the CDR3 is TGTGCCAGCAGTCGGTATCGTAGCGGGAGTGCCCGGTACTCCTACGAGCAGTACTTC. Translated: CASSRYRSGSARYSYEQYF.

The chain couples TRBV2 to TRBJ2-3, with 7 bases aligning to TRBD1. The CDR3 runs to 14 residues. V shed 6 bases, J shed 4 bases, and the junction held 7 bases outside the gene matches. Germline V gives CDR1 SNHLY, CDR2 FYNNEI. This CDR3 is CASRKGGSADTQYF. For the CDR3, the DNA is TGTGCCAGCAGAAAAGGGGGCTCGGCAGATACGCAGTATTTT.

The rearrangement joins TRBV5-1 to TRBJ1-1; possible D gene TRBD1, 6 bases. Deletions cut 0 bases from V and 1 base from J, with 10 bases between. Germline CDR1 is SGHRS and CDR2 is YFSETQ. The CDR3 spans 15 residues. CDR3 in amino acids: CASSLVVTGNTEAFF. The CDR3 DNA follows: TGCGCCAGCAGCTTGGTGGTGACAGGGAACACTGAAGCTTTCTTT.

The chain uses TRBV4-2 and TRBJ2-7, with a possible D match to TRBD2 (5 bases). The CDR3 has 13 residues. Germline V gives CDR1 LGHNA, CDR2 YNFKEQ. Trimming pared 3 bases from V and 4 bases from J, leaving 10 bases between. This chain's CDR3 is CASSHETSYEQYF. The CDR3 DNA follows: TGTGCCAGCAGCCACGAAACTAGTTACGAGCAGTACTTC.

The chain employs TRBV3-1 (or the pseudogene TRBV3-2) and TRBJ2-1; maybe TRBD1 (5 bases). Germline CDR1 reads LGHDT; CDR2 reads YNNKEL (reference sequence). The length of the CDR3 is 13 residues. Between the trimmed V and J ends, which lost 0 bases and 10 bases, there was a span of 10 bases. CDR3 protein: CASSQDLGREQFF. The CDR3 nucleotides are TGTGCCAGCAGCCAAGATCTGGGGCGGGAGCAGTTCTTC.

The rearrangement joins TRBV19 to TRBJ2-1; D remains unclear. Germline values: CDR1 LNHDA, CDR2 SQIVND (reference sequence). CDR3 size: 14 residues. The V end was cut by 3 bases, the J end by 5 bases, with 11 bases between. The chain's CDR3 is CASSMWFKHNEQFF. CDR3 nucleotide sequence: TGTGCCAGTAGTATGTGGTTCAAGCACAATGAGCAGTTCTTC.

CDR3 in DNA: TGTGCCAGCTCACCAGGACTAGCGCTGAACAATGAGCAGTTCTTC. The encoded protein is CASSPGLALNNEQFF. The chain joins TRBV18 to TRBJ2-1; TRBD2 matches at 9 bases. With 2 bases clipped from V and 5 bases from J, the junction kept 4 bases outside the gene matches. From germline, CDR1 is KGHSH and CDR2 LQKENI. This CDR3 has 15 residues.